Listed here is a single T cell receptor beta chain. The data derive from a study of control samples from healthy donors and cancer patients. Trimming took 5 bases from V and 7 from J; bases not matched to a gene: 11. Germline-derived CDR1 and CDR2 are SEHNR and FQNEAQ (reference sequence). This CDR3 is 15 amino acids long. Assay used: immunoSEQ multiplex PCR; TCRdb lists only in-frame clones, some missing. The sample includes about 150,000 clones, about 91% seen only once; the top ten take approximately 1.8%. This chain joins TRBV7-9 and TRBJ1-5, with 7 nucleotides matching TRBD1. The sequence was obtained from a young man in good health. Sequencing was performed on blood. The CDR3 protein is CASSLGQGVGQPQHF. In DNA form, the CDR3 reads TGTGCCAGCAGCCTTGGCCAGGGGGTAGGCCAGCCCCAGCATTTT.